The 18 T cell receptor beta chains below all came from one sample that was sequenced in a study of blood T cell repertoires in COVID-19. Assay used: immunoSEQ multiplex PCR; TCRdb lists only in-frame clones, some missing. The table has hundreds of thousands of clones, about 91% seen once. The sequencing input was PBMCs or T cells enriched from blood (not recorded which). These receptors were taken from a woman aged 35 to 49 with acute COVID-19.

This sequence joins TRBV27 and TRBJ1-2; possibly TRBD1 for D (6 bases). V was trimmed by 2 bases and J by 2 bases, leaving 9 bases between them. Germline V lookup: CDR1 MNHEY, CDR2 SMNVEV (reference sequence). The CDR3 covers 14 residues. The CDR3: CASSLIGTNYGYTF. CDR3 nucleotide sequence: TGTGCCAGCAGTTTAATCGGGACAAACTATGGCTACACCTTC.

This rearrangement joins TRBV27 to TRBJ1-1; possible D gene TRBD1, 5 bases. V gave up 5 bases and J gave up 0 bases, with 22 bases separating them. Germline CDR1 and CDR2: MNHEY and SMNVEV (reference sequence). CDR3 length: 18 amino acids. The CDR3 is CASSPIGIRGLMNTEAFF. The DNA of the CDR3 is TGTGCCAGCAGTCCCATTGGGATTCGGGGGTTAATGAACACTGAAGCTTTCTTT.

There are a few counts of this clone. The rearrangement joins TRBV4-2 to TRBJ2-1; D not certain. The CDR3 covers 15 residues. Germline V CDR1 and CDR2: LGHNA, YNFKEQ. The V end was cut by 0 bases, the J end by 9 bases, with 15 bases between. CDR3 sequence (DNA): TGTGCCAGCAGCCAAGATCCCGGTCGAGTCGGTGAGCAGTTCTTC. Translating it yields CASSQDPGRVGEQFF.

This chain links TRBV19 with TRBJ1-2; weak D call: TRBD1 (5 bases). Germline lookup yields CDR1 LNHDA and CDR2 SQIVND (reference sequence). The V gene lost 8 bases and the J gene lost 6 bases, with 19 bases spanning the gap. This CDR3 has 14 residues. The CDR3 DNA reads as TGTGCCAGTTGGTACCAGGGATTTAGCAATGGCTACACCTTC. Protein sequence: CASWYQGFSNGYTF.

V gene TRBV27 combines with J gene TRBJ2-5, with 7 bases identical to TRBD1. With V trimmed by 2 bases and J by 3 bases, 3 bases remained unmatched. Per the germline V gene, CDR1 is MNHEY and CDR2 is SMNVEV (reference sequence). The CDR3 covers 14 residues. The CDR3 sequence is CASSLDRVKETQYF. CDR3 nucleotides: TGTGCCAGCAGTTTAGACAGGGTAAAAGAGACCCAGTACTTC.

The chain is built from TRBV24-1 and TRBJ2-3, with 8 positions matching TRBD2. Trimming took 9 bases from V and 4 from J; bases not matched to a gene: 14. This CDR3 has 16 residues. Germline V CDR1 and CDR2: KGHDR, SFDVKD. The CDR3 DNA sequence: TGTGCCACCGGGGGGGGGAGCGGGAGAGTGGCAGATACGCAGTATTTT. This sequence encodes CATGGGSGRVADTQYF.

V is TRBV7-9 and J is TRBJ2-1, with 8 nucleotides matching TRBD2. Germline CDR1 is SEHNR and CDR2 is FQNEAQ (reference sequence). J was trimmed by 8 bases and V by 0 bases; bases with no gene match: 6. The length of the CDR3 is 15 residues. The CDR3 is CASSLASGTQHEQFF. As DNA, the CDR3 is TGTGCCAGCAGCTTAGCTAGCGGGACTCAACATGAGCAGTTCTTC.

The chain links TRBV10-3 to TRBJ2-3, with TRBD2 identical over 14 bases. Germline V gene data show CDR1 as ENHRY and CDR2 as SYGVKD. The CDR3 contains 16 residues. V shed 4 bases and J 5 bases; nucleotides not matched to a gene: 5. CDR3 DNA sequence: TGTGCCATCAGTGGGGGACTAGCGGGAGAGGGAGATACGCAGTATTTT. Residues: CAISGGLAGEGDTQYF.

This chain joins TRBV2 and TRBJ1-4; D unclear. Germline loops: CDR1 SNHLY, CDR2 FYNNEI. The CDR3 is made up of 13 amino acids. V was shortened by 7 bases and J by 7 bases, with 13 bases between the two germline ends. CDR3: CASNPNQVEKLFF. CDR3 coding DNA: TGTGCCAGCAACCCGAACCAGGTTGAAAAACTGTTTTTT.

This CDR3 is CASSPDGTEDSHGRLLQDSPLHF. In DNA form, the CDR3 reads TGTGCCAGCAGCCCTGACGGGACAGAAGATTCCCATGGTCGGCTCCTACAAGATTCACCCCTCCACTTT. This chain connects TRBV4-2 to TRBJ1-6; 7 bases are shared with TRBD1. Looked up from germline, CDR1 is LGHNA and CDR2 is YNFKEQ. This CDR3 comprises 23 residues. V dropped 4 bases and J dropped 8; count of bases not matched to a gene: 32.

The chain joins TRBV5-1 to TRBJ2-1, with D perhaps matching TRBD2 (6 bases). Germline V CDR1 and CDR2: SGHRS, YFSETQ. The CDR3 runs 15 residues. Trimming cost V 5 bases and J 1 base, with 13 bases left between them. The CDR3: CASRDSGVSYNEQFF. The CDR3 DNA reads as TGCGCCAGCAGGGACTCGGGAGTATCCTACAATGAGCAGTTCTTC.

V and J are TRBV5-1 and TRBJ2-5; perhaps TRBD1 as D (5 bases). V lost 0 bases to trimming and J lost 9 bases, with 18 bases between them. The CDR3 totals 15 residues. The germline V gene encodes CDR1 SGHRS and CDR2 YFSETQ. The CDR3 DNA reads TGCGCCAGCAGCTTGGCCATCGGGTCTCAAGGGGCCCAGTACTTC. Amino acid sequence: CASSLAIGSQGAQYF.

The chain links TRBV11-2 to TRBJ2-5, with 10 bases that match TRBD1. The germline gives CDR1 SGHAT, CDR2 FQNNGV. Germline trimming cut 3 bases from V and 4 bases from J; bases unmatched to any gene: 5. This CDR3 is built from 15 residues. For the CDR3, the DNA is TGTGCCAGCAGCTTCCCGGGACAGGGGAGAGAGACCCAGTACTTC. Encoded protein: CASSFPGQGRETQYF. The full variable domain, its missing parts supplied by reference TRBV11-2 and TRBJ2-5, is EAGVAQSPRYKIIEKRQSVAFWCNPISGHATLYWYQQILGQGPKLLIQFQNNGVVDDSQLPKDRFSAERLKGVDSTLKIQPAKLEDSAVYLCASSFPGQGRETQYFGPGTRLLVL.

V is TRBV24-1 and J is TRBJ1-2; no reliable D call. Germline V gene lookup returns CDR1 KGHDR and CDR2 SFDVKD. V dropped 2 bases and J dropped 0 bases, with 6 bases sitting between them. The CDR3 is 14 residues long. Here the CDR3 DNA reads TGTGCCACCAGTGATTACGGGGCTAACTATGGCTACACCTTC. This encodes CATSDYGANYGYTF.

The genes are TRBV6-6 and TRBJ2-1, with a tentative D call TRBD2 (5 bases). Between the trimmed V and J ends, which lost 6 bases and 11 bases, there was a span of 17 bases. The CDR3 covers 13 residues. Per germline, CDR1 MNHNY and CDR2 SVGAGI (reference sequence). CDR3 loop: CASSSLTMSKQFF. The CDR3 DNA is TGTGCCAGCAGCTCCTTGACTATGAGCAAGCAGTTCTTC.

The rearrangement joins TRBV11-3 to TRBJ1-1, with 8 bases identical to TRBD1. CDR1 SGHNT and CDR2 YENEEA come from the germline V gene. After removal of 2 bases from V and 4 bases from J, the junction contained 3 bases not matched to a gene. This CDR3 is built from 14 residues. The CDR3 loop is CASSLRGTGTEAFF. The CDR3 region has the DNA TGTGCCAGCAGCTTAAGGGGGACAGGCACTGAAGCTTTCTTT.

This clone was observed a single time. The chain is built from TRBV18 and TRBJ1-4; D is uncertain. Germline V gene data show CDR1 as KGHSH and CDR2 as LQKENI. Trimming shortened V by 3 bases and J by 0 bases, and 20 bases separated the two germline ends. This CDR3 comprises 19 residues. The CDR3 sequence is CASSPNPLGLAATNEKLFF. For the CDR3, the DNA is TGTGCCAGCTCACCTAATCCTCTTGGTCTGGCAGCAACTAATGAAAAACTGTTTTTT.

The rearrangement uses TRBV2 and TRBJ1-2; 12 bases map to TRBD1. V lost 1 base to trimming and J lost 4 bases; unmatched junction nucleotides: 7. Germline lookup yields CDR1 SNHLY and CDR2 FYNNEI. CDR3 length: 17 residues. CDR3 DNA sequence: TGTGCCAGCAGTGAAGTTGGGGACAGGGGGCGGATCTATGGCTACACCTTC. It encodes CASSEVGDRGRIYGYTF.